The following is a TCR beta chain sequence with its context. Trimming took off 5 bases at V and 5 bases at J, with 13 bases between the two ends. Germline values: CDR1 LNHDA, CDR2 SQIVND (reference sequence). The CDR3 covers 13 residues. Some clones are missing from TCRdb's copy, which holds only in-frame ones; the method was immunoSEQ multiplex PCR. The sample holds 85,000 to 100,000 clones; roughly 92% are singletons and the top ten take roughly 2.7%. This record comes from a study of T cell changes during pregnancy in multiple sclerosis. The V and J genes are TRBV19 and TRBJ2-7; tentatively, D is TRBD2 (7 bases). This clonotype was obtained from a female donor with multiple sclerosis, enrolled in a pregnancy study. The source material was peripheral blood, sampled in the first trimester of pregnancy. CDR3 DNA: TGTGCCAGTAGTTCGCGGGGGCTTGACGAGCAGTACTTC. Residues: CASSSRGLDEQYF.